Following are 6 T cell receptor beta chains from one sample sequenced in a study of blood T cell repertoires in COVID-19. Method: immunoSEQ multiplex PCR; TCRdb's copy keeps in-frame clones and lacks some. Of approximately 30,000 clones in the sample, under 80% were seen once. The sample comprised peripheral blood. Receptor source: a man between 65 and 85 years old with acute or convalescent COVID-19.

This clone was seen a handful of times. The rearrangement uses TRBV27 and TRBJ2-2; possible D gene TRBD1, 5 bases. The CDR3 is 15 amino acids. Germline CDR1 and CDR2: MNHEY and SMNVEV (reference sequence). V was shortened by 6 bases and J by 4 bases, with 15 bases between the two germline ends. In nucleotides, the CDR3 is TGTGCCAGCAGAGACGGTACAGGACGCACCGGGGAGCTGTTTTTT. Amino acids: CASRDGTGRTGELFF.

The chain employs TRBV6-5 and TRBJ2-1, with 7 bases that match TRBD2. Germline V gene data show CDR1 as MNHEY and CDR2 as SVGAGI. With 4 bases clipped from V and 6 bases from J, the junction kept 12 bases outside the gene matches. The CDR3 extends over 16 amino acids. This chain's CDR3 is CASSSAPGRPFNEQFF. CDR3 sequence (DNA): TGTGCCAGCAGTTCCGCCCCCGGGAGGCCTTTCAATGAGCAGTTCTTC.

This chain links TRBV25-1 with TRBJ2-7; tentative D call: TRBD2 (8 bases). Germline V gene data show CDR1 as MGHDK and CDR2 as SYGVNS. This CDR3 spans 14 amino acids. V lost 10 bases and J lost 2, with 18 bases in between. CDR3 in DNA: TGTGCCACTCGGGGGGGAGGGGGCACCTACGAGCAGTACTTC. It translates to CATRGGGGTYEQYF.

The chain joins TRBV7-8 to TRBJ1-6, with D perhaps matching TRBD1 (6 bases). This CDR3 is built from 14 residues. Per germline, CDR1 SGHVS and CDR2 FQNEAQ. V dropped 3 bases and J dropped 8 bases, with 11 bases sitting between them. CDR3 in DNA: TGTGCCAGCAGCTTTACAGGGTTGGATTCACCCCTCCACTTT. Protein: CASSFTGLDSPLHF.

This rearrangement joins TRBV6-5 to TRBJ2-7; D not resolved. CDR1 and CDR2 (germline): MNHEY, SVGAGI. V was cut by 0 bases and J by 1 base, with 7 bases left in between. The length of the CDR3 is 14 residues. The DNA for the CDR3 is TGTGCCAGCAGTTACTCGCGTGAGTCCTACGAGCAGTACTTC. Amino acid sequence: CASSYSRESYEQYF.

The gene calls are TRBV7-3 and TRBJ1-2, with 7 bases fitting TRBD1. Unmatched junction bases numbered 5, after V lost 3 bases and J lost 7 bases. Germline CDR1 SGHTA, CDR2 FQGTGA. This CDR3 is built from 13 residues. CDR3 sequence: CASSFDRDAGYTF. The CDR3 DNA sequence: TGTGCCAGCAGCTTTGACAGGGACGCTGGCTACACCTTC.